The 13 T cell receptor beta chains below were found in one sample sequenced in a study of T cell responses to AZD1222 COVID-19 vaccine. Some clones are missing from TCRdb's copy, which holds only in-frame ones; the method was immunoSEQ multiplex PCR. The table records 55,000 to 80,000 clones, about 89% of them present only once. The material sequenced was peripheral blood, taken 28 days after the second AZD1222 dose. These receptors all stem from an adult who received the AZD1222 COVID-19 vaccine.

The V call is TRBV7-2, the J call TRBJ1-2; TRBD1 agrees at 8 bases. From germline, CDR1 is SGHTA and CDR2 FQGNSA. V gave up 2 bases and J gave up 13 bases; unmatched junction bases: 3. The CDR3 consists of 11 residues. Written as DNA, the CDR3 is TGTGCCAGCAGCTTACAAACAGGGGGCACCTTC. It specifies CASSLQTGGTF.

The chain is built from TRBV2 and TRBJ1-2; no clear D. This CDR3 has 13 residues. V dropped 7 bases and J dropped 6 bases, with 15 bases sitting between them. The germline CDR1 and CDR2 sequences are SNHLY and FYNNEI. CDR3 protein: CASILAVPHGYTF. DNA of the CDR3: TGTGCCAGCATCCTGGCCGTACCACATGGCTACACCTTC.

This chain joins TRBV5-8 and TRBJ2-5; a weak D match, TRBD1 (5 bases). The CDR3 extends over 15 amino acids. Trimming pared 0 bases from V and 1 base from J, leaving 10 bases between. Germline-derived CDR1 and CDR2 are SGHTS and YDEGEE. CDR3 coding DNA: TGTGCCAGCAGCTTGGAACAGGTTCGCCAAGAGACCCAGTACTTC. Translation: CASSLEQVRQETQYF.

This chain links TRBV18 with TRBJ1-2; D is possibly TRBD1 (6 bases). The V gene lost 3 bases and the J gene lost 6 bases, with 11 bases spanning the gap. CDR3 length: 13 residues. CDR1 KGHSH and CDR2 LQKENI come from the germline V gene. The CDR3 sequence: CASSPADRDGYTF. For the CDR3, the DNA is TGTGCCAGCTCACCCGCGGACAGAGATGGCTACACCTTC.

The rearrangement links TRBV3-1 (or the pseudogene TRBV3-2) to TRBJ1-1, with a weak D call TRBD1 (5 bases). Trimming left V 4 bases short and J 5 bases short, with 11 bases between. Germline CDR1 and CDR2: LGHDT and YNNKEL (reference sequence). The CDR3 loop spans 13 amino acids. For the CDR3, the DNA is TGTGCCAGCAGCCCCTCAGGGTCGACTGAAGCTTTCTTT. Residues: CASSPSGSTEAFF.

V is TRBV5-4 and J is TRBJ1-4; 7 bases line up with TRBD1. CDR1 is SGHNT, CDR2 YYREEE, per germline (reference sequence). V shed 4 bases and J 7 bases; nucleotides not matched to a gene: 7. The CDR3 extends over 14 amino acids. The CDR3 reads CASSPGQLGEKLFF. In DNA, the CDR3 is TGTGCCAGCAGCCCGGGACAGTTGGGTGAAAAACTGTTTTTT.

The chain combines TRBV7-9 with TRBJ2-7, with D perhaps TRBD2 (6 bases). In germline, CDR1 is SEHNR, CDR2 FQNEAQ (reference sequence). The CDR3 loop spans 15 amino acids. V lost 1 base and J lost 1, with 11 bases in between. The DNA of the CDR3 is TGTGCCAGCAGCTTAGTGGAGGGGAGGTCCTACGAGCAGTACTTC. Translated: CASSLVEGRSYEQYF. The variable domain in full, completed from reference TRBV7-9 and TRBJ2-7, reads DTGVSQNPRHKITKRGQNVTFRCDPISEHNRLYWYRQTLGQGPEFLTYFQNEAQLEKSRLLSDRFSAERPKGSFSTLEIQRTEQGDSAMYLCASSLVEGRSYEQYFGPGTRLTVT.

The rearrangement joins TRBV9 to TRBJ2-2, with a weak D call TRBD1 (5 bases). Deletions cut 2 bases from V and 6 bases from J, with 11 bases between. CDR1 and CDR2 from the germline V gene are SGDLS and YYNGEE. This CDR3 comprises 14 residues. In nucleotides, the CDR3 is TGTGCCAGCAGCGTCCAGGGTGCGGCCGGGGAGCTGTTTTTT. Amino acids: CASSVQGAAGELFF. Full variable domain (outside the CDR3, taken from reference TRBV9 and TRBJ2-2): DSGVTQTPKHLITATGQRVTLRCSPRSGDLSVYWYQQSLDQGLQFLIQYYNGEERAKGNILERFSAQQFPDLHSELNLSSLELGDSALYFCASSVQGAAGELFFGEGSRLTVL.

In DNA, the CDR3 is TGTGCCAGCAGCTTAGGGACTAGCGGGTTAGGCAATGAGCAGTTCTTC. It encodes CASSLGTSGLGNEQFF. The chain recombines TRBV11-3 with TRBJ2-1; 11 bases map to TRBD2. Germline V gives CDR1 SGHNT, CDR2 YENEEA. This CDR3 is 16 amino acids long. Losses at the gene ends were 1 base for V and 6 bases for J; bases not matched to a gene: 5.

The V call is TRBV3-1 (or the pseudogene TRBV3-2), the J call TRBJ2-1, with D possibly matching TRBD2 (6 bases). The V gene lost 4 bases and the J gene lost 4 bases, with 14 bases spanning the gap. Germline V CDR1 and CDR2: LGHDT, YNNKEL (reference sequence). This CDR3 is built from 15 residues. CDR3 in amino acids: CASSRTGETYNEQFF. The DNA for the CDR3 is TGTGCCAGCAGCCGGACGGGGGAGACGTACAATGAGCAGTTCTTC.

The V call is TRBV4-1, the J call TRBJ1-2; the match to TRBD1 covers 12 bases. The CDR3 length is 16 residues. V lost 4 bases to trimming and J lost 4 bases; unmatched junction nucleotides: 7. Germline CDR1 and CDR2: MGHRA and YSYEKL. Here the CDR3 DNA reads TGCGCCAGCAGCCCTCTAGGGACAGGGGGCAGCTATGGCTACACCTTC. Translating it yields CASSPLGTGGSYGYTF.

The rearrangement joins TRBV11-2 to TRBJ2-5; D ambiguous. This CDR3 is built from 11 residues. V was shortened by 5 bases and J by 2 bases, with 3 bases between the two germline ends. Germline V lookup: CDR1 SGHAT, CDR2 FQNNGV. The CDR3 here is CASSQQETQYF. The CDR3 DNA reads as TGTGCCAGCAGCCAACAAGAGACCCAGTACTTC.

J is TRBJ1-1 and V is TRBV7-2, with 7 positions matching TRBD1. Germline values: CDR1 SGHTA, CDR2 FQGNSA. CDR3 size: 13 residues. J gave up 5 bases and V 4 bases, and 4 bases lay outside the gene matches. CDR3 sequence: CASSSTGATEAFF. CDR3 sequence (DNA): TGTGCCAGCAGCTCTACAGGGGCTACTGAAGCTTTCTTT.